A single T cell receptor (beta chain) is shown here with its context. The entry originates in a study of T cell responses to AZD1222 COVID-19 vaccine. Germline CDR1 reads MNHNS; CDR2 reads SASEGT. Trimming pared 3 bases from V and 6 bases from J, leaving 12 bases between. This CDR3 comprises 14 residues. Assay used: immunoSEQ multiplex PCR; TCRdb lists only in-frame clones, some missing. Of just under 100,000 clones in the sample, more than 70% were seen once. The specimen was peripheral blood, collected on day 0 of AZD1222 vaccination. This sequence joins TRBV6-1 and TRBJ1-5; D remains ambiguous. The TCR originated in an adult in good health. CDR3 in amino acids: CASSETWAAQPQHF. The CDR3 nucleotides read TGTGCCAGCAGTGAGACCTGGGCAGCTCAGCCCCAGCATTTT.